One and the same sample provided the 29 T cell receptor beta chains below, sequenced in a study of tumor-infiltrating lymphocytes in oesophageal squamous cell carcinoma. TCRdb called the PCR reads again in MiXCR, with one record for every CDR3 protein. The table lists roughly 20,000 distinct CDR3 sequences, about 39% of them singletons, with about 17% in the top ten. Input material: normal esophageal tissue next to the tumor. The receptors stem from a female donor with esophageal squamous cell carcinoma.

V is TRBV7-2 and J is TRBJ2-1; possible D gene TRBD2, 6 bases. Germline V gene lookup returns CDR1 SGHTA and CDR2 FQGNSA. V dropped 0 bases and J dropped 0 bases, with 18 bases sitting between them. This CDR3 is built from 19 residues. In DNA, the CDR3 is TGTGCCAGCAGCTTAGCGAGGGTCGGGGGTACGGGCTCCTACAATGAGCAGTTCTTC. Its translation: CASSLARVGGTGSYNEQFF.

Many counts were recorded for this clonotype. This chain uses TRBV12-3 or TRBV12-4 with TRBJ2-7; TRBD1 agrees at 10 bases. CDR3 length: 15 amino acids. The ends lost 8 bases at V and 2 bases at J; junction bases unmatched: 9. CDR3 protein: CASSPTGTGAYEQYF. In DNA, the CDR3 is TGTGCCAGCTCACCGACCGGGACAGGGGCCTACGAGCAGTACTTC.

About this clonotype: This CDR3 fails to terminate in the conserved phenylalanine or tryptophan, so it likely reflects a read error. The DNA is omitted, as the CDR3 cannot be located on it reliably, and the CDR3 follows TCRdb's listing. V and J are TRBV4-1 and TRBJ2-5; the table's D call of TRBD1 was not tested on the DNA. Ends included, the CDR3 has 16 residues. Per the germline V gene, CDR1 is MGHRA and CDR2 is YSYEKL. This CDR3 reads CASSPDRVGYGYTFGS.

This clonotype occurred many times. Because the CDR3 is missing its conserved closing phenylalanine or tryptophan, this is likely a read error. It is unclear where the CDR3 begins or ends on the DNA, so no DNA is shown, and the CDR3 is as TCRdb lists it. The CDR3 region is CASSLGGV. The V call is TRBV12-3 or TRBV12-4, the J call TRBJ1-6; TRBD1 is the table's D call, not checked against the DNA. A total of 8 residues make up the CDR3, ends included.

This clonotype was found a few times. A much larger clone lies a single base off, so this may be a read error. This chain links TRBV28 with TRBJ2-1; D is possibly TRBD2 (5 bases). The J call could be wrong; TRBJ2-7 is a better fit for the DNA end. The CDR3 contains 16 residues. Germline CDR1 reads MDHEN; CDR2 reads SYDVKM. CDR3 DNA sequence: TGTGCCAGCACCTTTTTGGGGAGAGGCTCCTACAATGAGCAGTACTTC. This encodes CASTFLGRGSYNEQYF.

This clonotype was counted ten times or more. This rearrangement joins TRBV28 to TRBJ2-7; D gene unclear. CDR1 and CDR2 (germline): MDHEN, SYDVKM. This CDR3 is built from 12 residues. Trimming removed 6 bases from V and 3 bases from J, with 9 bases in between. CDR3 residues: CASRTTDYEQYF. Written as DNA, the CDR3 is TGTGCCAGCAGGACCACAGACTACGAGCAGTACTTC.

The chain is built from TRBV7-3 and TRBJ2-2; 13 bases agree with TRBD2. This CDR3 is built from 16 residues. Germline V CDR1 and CDR2: SGHTA, FQGTGA. The J segment lost 1 base and the V segment lost 5 bases, leaving 1 base of the junction unmatched. The CDR3 loop is CASSRLAGGNTGELFF. For the CDR3, the DNA is TGTGCCAGCAGCAGACTAGCGGGAGGGAACACCGGGGAGCTGTTTTTT.

The chain joins TRBV7-8 to TRBJ2-1; a possible D gene is TRBD1 (6 bases). The J call is in doubt because the DNA end fits TRBJ2-5 better. Germline CDR1 reads SGHVS; CDR2 reads FQNEAQ. This CDR3 region has 14 residues. CDR3 nucleotides: TGTGCCAGCAGCTTAGCTAGGGGGCAAGAGACCCAGTACTTC. Translated, it gives CASSLARGQETQYF.

The table lists this clonotype with many counts. The rearrangement links TRBV11-2 to TRBJ1-1; D is possibly TRBD1 (6 bases). This CDR3 contains 12 residues. V was cut by 8 bases and J by 9 bases, with 16 bases left in between. The germline V gene has CDR1 SGHAT and CDR2 FQNNGV. The CDR3 loop is CASGRDILQAFF. DNA for the CDR3: TGTGCCAGCGGCCGGGACATCCTCCAAGCTTTCTTT.

This clonotype has more than one count but fewer than ten. The chain recombines TRBV7-2 with TRBJ2-5; the D gene is possibly TRBD2 (6 bases). The CDR3 covers 15 residues. V lost 4 bases and J lost 1, with 13 bases in between. From germline, CDR1 is SGHTA and CDR2 FQGNSA. Written as DNA, the CDR3 is TGTGCCAGCAGCTCGACGCGGGGAGTCCAAGAGACCCAGTACTTC. Its protein is CASSSTRGVQETQYF.

This chain links TRBV12-5 with TRBJ2-5; D is uncertain. The J call may be mistaken, given a closer DNA end match to TRBJ2-7. Germline CDR1 is LGHNT and CDR2 is FRNRAP. The CDR3 length is 12 residues. The CDR3: CASGLVQYEQYF. CDR3 DNA sequence: TGTGCTAGTGGTTTGGTACAGTACGAGCAGTACTTC.

This clonotype was seen a few times. The chain employs TRBV7-9 and TRBJ2-1, with a tentative D call TRBD1 (5 bases). The DNA end is more similar to TRBJ2-5, so the J call may be wrong. The CDR3 length is 11 residues. The germline CDR1 and CDR2 sequences are SEHNR and FQNEAQ (reference sequence). The CDR3 DNA is TGTGCCTTATCAGGGTATGAGACCCAGTACTTC. It yields the protein CALSGYETQYF.

This chain uses TRBV12-3 or TRBV12-4 with TRBJ2-5; D is possibly TRBD2 (5 bases). This CDR3 region has 14 residues. V shed 3 bases and J shed 5 bases, with 13 bases lying between them. The CDR3: CASSFRSGRETQYF. DNA of the CDR3: TGTGCCAGCAGTTTCCGCAGCGGCCGGGAGACCCAGTACTTC.

This clonotype showed up just a few times. This chain connects TRBV7-2 to TRBJ2-5; 9 bases are shared with TRBD2. The DNA end lines up better with TRBJ2-7; the J call may be wrong. The germline V gene encodes CDR1 SGHTA and CDR2 FQGNSA. The CDR3 extends over 14 amino acids. Here the CDR3 reads CASSLTSGTYEQYF. The DNA of the CDR3 is TGTGCCAGCAGCTTGACTAGCGGAACCTACGAGCAGTACTTC.

This clonotype was picked up one time. This sequence joins TRBV7-8 and TRBJ2-5; 7 bases agree with TRBD1. V was pared by 5 bases and J by 4 bases, with 4 bases of the junction left unmatched. This CDR3 is 13 amino acids long. In germline, CDR1 is SGHVS, CDR2 FQNEAQ. The CDR3 DNA reads TGTGCCAGCAGCAACAACAGGGGAGAGACCCAGTACTTC. This gives the protein CASSNNRGETQYF. The entire variable domain, with the rest obtained from reference TRBV7-8 and TRBJ2-5, is as follows: GAGVSQSPRYKVAKRGQDVALRCDPISGHVSLFWYQQALGQGPEFLTYFQNEAQLDKSGLPSDRFFAERPEGSVSTLKIQRTQQEDSAVYLCASSNNRGETQYFGPGTRLLVL.

By sample share, this clonotype is medium-sized (0.01 to 0.1%). The J gene is TRBJ1-3, the V gene TRBV11-1, with D tentatively TRBD1 (6 bases). Germline loops: CDR1 SGHAT, CDR2 FQDESV (reference sequence). The CDR3 loop spans 14 amino acids. V was clipped by 0 bases and J by 5 bases, with 8 bases between them. This chain's CDR3 is CASSLADSRNTIYF. Here the CDR3 DNA reads TGTGCCAGCAGCTTAGCGGACAGCCGAAACACCATATATTTT.

This clonotype was found a few times. This chain uses TRBV7-2 with TRBJ2-3; the match to TRBD2 covers 7 bases. Germline CDR1 is SGHTA and CDR2 is FQGNSA. V lost 11 bases, J lost 3 bases, and 11 bases stayed unmatched. CDR3 length: 14 amino acids. CDR3 in amino acids: CASGGRPTTDTQYF. Written as DNA, the CDR3 is TGTGCCTCCGGGGGGAGACCCACAACAGATACGCAGTATTTT.

J is TRBJ1-4 and V is TRBV10-3; TRBD1 aligns across 8 bases. V lost 0 bases and J lost 2; bases outside the gene matches: 5. The CDR3 has 17 residues. Germline CDR1 and CDR2: ENHRY and SYGVKD. CDR3 DNA sequence: TGTGCCATCAGTGAGTCGACCAGGGGGCTTACTAATGAAAAACTGTTTTTT. This sequence encodes CAISESTRGLTNEKLFF.

A note on this clonotype: Here the CDR3 omits its conserved ending phenylalanine or tryptophan, so a read error is the likely source. The DNA is omitted, as the CDR3 cannot be located on it reliably, and the CDR3 follows TCRdb's listing. V is TRBV25-1 and J is TRBJ2-5; the table calls TRBD1, which could not be checked here. Germline values: CDR1 MGHDK, CDR2 SYGVNS. With termini counted, the CDR3 has 16 amino acids. The CDR3 here is CASRGTGQRTTLHFGN.

This clonotype showed up just a few times. The V call is TRBV29-1, the J call TRBJ2-1; either TRBD1 or TRBD2 may supply D (6 bases each). The V gene's germline CDR1 is SQVTM and CDR2 ANQGSEA. The length of the CDR3 is 14 residues. Trimming pared 2 bases from V and 5 bases from J, leaving 13 bases between. The CDR3 is CSVERGAGHNEQFF. In DNA, the CDR3 is TGCAGCGTTGAAAGGGGGGCAGGACACAATGAGCAGTTCTTC.

This clonotype was picked up a small number of times. This chain connects TRBV6-8 to TRBJ2-5; TRBD1 might be the D (6 bases). V gave up 0 bases and J gave up 1 base, with 15 bases separating them. The V gene's germline CDR1 is MNHGY and CDR2 SAAAGT. This CDR3 comprises 17 residues. CDR3 bases: TGTGCCAGCAGTTACTCCACAGGGAGATGGGTCCAAGAGACCCAGTACTTC. Amino acids: CASSYSTGRWVQETQYF.

As regards this clonotype: Since no conserved phenylalanine or tryptophan closes the CDR3, a read error is the likely cause. Because the CDR3's place on the DNA is in doubt, the DNA is left out and the CDR3 is given as listed by TCRdb. V gene TRBV7-3 combines with J gene TRBJ2-3; the table's D gene call, TRBD2, was not cross checked with the DNA. Inclusive of both ends, the CDR3 amounts to 17 amino acids. Germline V CDR1 and CDR2: SGHTA, FQGTGA. The CDR3 loop reads CASSLTSGANNEQFFGP.

The V gene is TRBV10-3, the J gene TRBJ2-4, with TRBD2 matching 10 bases. Losses at the gene ends were 2 bases for V and 13 bases for J; bases not matched to a gene: 11. The CDR3 has 15 residues. The germline gives CDR1 ENHRY, CDR2 SYGVKD. The CDR3 spells CAISEPRTSGVFQYF. The CDR3 coding sequence is TGTGCCATCAGTGAGCCGAGGACTAGCGGAGTCTTCCAGTACTTC.

Remarks on this clonotype: The junction departs from germline at one end; a sequencing error may be responsible. The chain joins TRBV5-1 to TRBJ2-5; possible D gene TRBD1, 6 bases. Germline V CDR1 and CDR2: SGHRS, YFSETQ. CDR3 length: 15 residues. The CDR3 DNA is TGCGCCAGCAGCTCTCTACAGGGAAAAGCCTACGAGCGGTATTTT. This codes for CASSSLQGKAYERYF.

This clonotype was observed a few times. The V gene is TRBV19, the J gene TRBJ1-5; 7 nucleotides match TRBD1. Germline trimming cut 6 bases from V and 1 base from J; bases unmatched to any gene: 6. The CDR3 has 15 amino acids. Germline V gene sequence: CDR1 LNHDA, CDR2 SQIVND (reference sequence). Written as DNA, the CDR3 is TGTGCCAGTAGCCGGTTGGGACAGAGCAATCAGCCCCAGCATTTT. This sequence encodes CASSRLGQSNQPQHF.

This clonotype was recorded a few times. This chain uses TRBV7-3 with TRBJ2-3; D is possibly TRBD1 (6 bases). The V end lost 4 bases, the J end lost 1 base, and 12 bases lay between the germline ends. CDR1 is SGHTA and CDR2 is FQGTGA in the germline V gene. The CDR3 runs 15 residues. The CDR3 DNA reads TGTGCCAGCAGCTGGACAGTGACTCGCACAGATACGCAGTATTTT. As protein: CASSWTVTRTDTQYF.

The V call is TRBV10-1, the J call TRBJ2-5, with 9 bases matching TRBD2. After removal of 0 bases from V and 4 bases from J, the junction contained 21 bases not matched to a gene. Germline V lookup: CDR1 WNHNN, CDR2 SYGVQD (reference sequence). The CDR3 consists of 21 residues. This chain's CDR3 is CASSESGVGVASGNLGETQYF. CDR3 sequence (DNA): TGCGCCAGCAGTGAGTCCGGGGTGGGGGTGGCTAGCGGGAATTTGGGAGAGACCCAGTACTTC.

Of note for this clonotype: One junction end does not reproduce the germline sequence, and a read error may be involved. This rearrangement joins TRBV7-3 to TRBJ2-1; 7 nucleotides agree with TRBD1. Germline V lookup: CDR1 SGHTA, CDR2 FQGTGA. The CDR3 totals 14 residues. DNA of the CDR3: TGTGCCAGCAGCCCCGACAGGGCGACCGGGGAGCTGTACTTC. It specifies CASSPDRATGELYF.

The chain recombines TRBV5-6 with TRBJ2-5, with 14 bases identical to TRBD2. Trimming took 5 bases from V and 3 from J; bases not matched to a gene: 6. This CDR3 spans 16 amino acids. Per germline, CDR1 SGHDT and CDR2 YYEEEE. The CDR3 DNA sequence: TGTGCCAGCAGTTCCCCGGGACTAGCGGGGGAAGAGACCCAGTACTTC. Translated, it gives CASSSPGLAGEETQYF.